The rows below give T cell receptor beta chains drawn from one sample of a study of cytomegalovirus exposure and HLA in healthy donors. TCRdb keeps only in-frame clones here, not all; method: immunoSEQ multiplex PCR. The table shows around 180,000 clones, with around 80% occurring only once. The sequenced material came from PBMCs. The origin of the receptors is a woman between 50 and 59 years old in good health and CMV-seronegative. The CDR3 runs from the conserved cysteine through the conserved F or W. D genes are given only for firm matches. Only some rows state a clone size, as once, few, many or a class for expanded clones.

DNA: TGTGCCAGCAGCTTGGGGCAGTTTGAAAAACTGTTTTTT
CDR3: CASSLGQFEKLFF
J: TRBJ1-4
D: NA
V: TRBV5-4
size: NA

DNA: TGCAGCGTTAGTATGCTTGGGGGCGGAGGCTACACCTTC
CDR3: CSVSMLGGGGYTF
J: TRBJ1-2
D: NA
V: TRBV29-1
size: NA

DNA: TGCGCCAGCAGCCAAGATTTACAGAACTATGGCTACACCTTC
CDR3: CASSQDLQNYGYTF
J: TRBJ1-2
D: NA
V: TRBV4-1
size: NA

DNA: TGTGCCAGCAGCCAAGGTATCGATCAGCCCCAGCATTTT
CDR3: CASSQGIDQPQHF
J: TRBJ1-5
D: NA
V: TRBV14
size: NA

DNA: TGCGCCAGCAGCCAAGAAAGCCTAGCGGGGGTAGCGAACACCGGGGAGCTGTTTTTT
CDR3: CASSQESLAGVANTGELFF
J: TRBJ2-2
D: TRBD2
V: TRBV4-3
size: NA

DNA: TGTGCCAGCTCACCAATGGACAGTTACAATGAGCAGTTCTTC
CDR3: CASSPMDSYNEQFF
J: TRBJ2-1
D: NA
V: TRBV18
size: once

DNA: TGTGCCAGCAACTCGAGGACAGGGTCATCGGAAGCTTTCTTT
CDR3: CASNSRTGSSEAFF
J: TRBJ1-1
D: TRBD1
V: TRBV2
size: once

DNA: TGTGCCAGCAGCACGGTCAACTATGGCTACACCTTC
CDR3: CASSTVNYGYTF
J: TRBJ1-2
D: NA
V: TRBV6-5
size: NA

DNA: TGTGCCAGCAGGCCGTACAGGGCTGGCAATGAGCAGTTCTTC
CDR3: CASRPYRAGNEQFF
J: TRBJ2-1
D: NA
V: TRBV25-1
size: NA

DNA: TGTGCCAGCAGCGGCGGGACTAGCGCGAGCACAGATACGCAGTATTTT
CDR3: CASSGGTSASTDTQYF
J: TRBJ2-3
D: TRBD2
V: TRBV9
size: NA

DNA: TGTGCCTGGAGTGTGGGTAAGGGGGCTGAAGCTTTCTTT
CDR3: CAWSVGKGAEAFF
J: TRBJ1-1
D: NA
V: TRBV30
size: NA

DNA: TGTGCCAGTAGTATAGGTTCGGTCGTAAATCAGCCCCAGCATTTT
CDR3: CASSIGSVVNQPQHF
J: TRBJ1-5
D: NA
V: TRBV19
size: NA

DNA: TGTGCCAGCAAGGGAGATGGAAACACCATATATTTT
CDR3: CASKGDGNTIYF
J: TRBJ1-3
D: NA
V: TRBV27
size: few

DNA: TGTGCCAATCATACGGAAGGGGCCTCCTACGAGCAGTACTTC
CDR3: CANHTEGASYEQYF
J: TRBJ2-7
D: NA
V: TRBV28
size: NA

DNA: TGTGCCATCAGTGAGTCCAATCCAGGGCTAAGTGGAAACACCATATATTTT
CDR3: CAISESNPGLSGNTIYF
J: TRBJ1-3
D: NA
V: TRBV10-3
size: NA

DNA: TGTGCCAGCAGTACGACCCTAGCGGACCGCTACGAGCAGTACTTC
CDR3: CASSTTLADRYEQYF
J: TRBJ2-7
D: TRBD2
V: TRBV6-6
size: NA

DNA: TGTGCCAGCTCACCCAACGGACAGGCCTCTGGAAACACCATATATTTT
CDR3: CASSPNGQASGNTIYF
J: TRBJ1-3
D: TRBD1
V: TRBV18
size: NA

DNA: TGTGCCAGCAGCCAGCGGGGGGGCGCGGCGGGTGAGCAGTTCTTC
CDR3: CASSQRGGAAGEQFF
J: TRBJ2-1
D: TRBD2
V: TRBV7-9
size: NA

DNA: TGTGCCAGTCGACGTTCCGGGTATGGCTACACCTTC
CDR3: CASRRSGYGYTF
J: TRBJ1-2
D: NA
V: TRBV19
size: NA

DNA: TGCGCCAGCAGCCAAGATCCGGGCACCGGGGAGCTGTTTTTT
CDR3: CASSQDPGTGELFF
J: TRBJ2-2
D: NA
V: TRBV4-3
size: NA

DNA: TGTGCCAGCAGTTTCACAGGCGAAAAACTGTTTTTT
CDR3: CASSFTGEKLFF
J: TRBJ1-4
D: NA
V: TRBV27
size: NA

DNA: TGCGCCAGCAGCTCGACAGGGGGGGTATCGGCCCTCCACTTT
CDR3: CASSSTGGVSALHF
J: TRBJ1-6
D: TRBD1
V: TRBV5-1
size: NA

DNA: TGTGCCAGCAGCTTCGGGTTGGGAAACACCATATATTTT
CDR3: CASSFGLGNTIYF
J: TRBJ1-3
D: NA
V: TRBV11-3
size: NA

DNA: TGTGCCAGCAGCCGGGGACTCAATACAGATACGCAGTATTTT
CDR3: CASSRGLNTDTQYF
J: TRBJ2-3
D: NA
V: TRBV11-2
size: NA

DNA: TGTGCCAGCAGTGAAAAGCGACAGTGGAACACTGTAGCTTTCTTT
CDR3: CASSEKRQWNTVAFF
J: TRBJ1-1
D: NA
V: TRBV6-1
size: NA

DNA: TGTGCCAGCAGGAAACAGGGTGTTCCCAAAAACATTCAGTACTTC
CDR3: CASRKQGVPKNIQYF
J: TRBJ2-4
D: NA
V: TRBV28
size: NA

DNA: TGTGCCAGCAGCGAGCGGGCGGGCAATCAGCCCCAGCATTTT
CDR3: CASSERAGNQPQHF
J: TRBJ1-5
D: NA
V: TRBV7-2
size: NA

DNA: TGTGCCAGCAGCCAAGCCCTTGGACTTGGAGCTTTCTTT
CDR3: CASSQALGLGAFF
J: TRBJ1-1
D: NA
V: TRBV14
size: few

DNA: TGTGCCAGCAGTGAAGGAGTATATGGCTACACCTTC
CDR3: CASSEGVYGYTF
J: TRBJ1-2
D: NA
V: TRBV6-1
size: NA

DNA: TGTGCCAGCAGTTGGACAGGCAATCAGCCCCAGCATTTT
CDR3: CASSWTGNQPQHF
J: TRBJ1-5
D: NA
V: TRBV28
size: few

DNA: TGTGCCAGCAGCTTTGTGGGGGGAACAGGTAACCAAGAGACCCAGTACTTC
CDR3: CASSFVGGTGNQETQYF
J: TRBJ2-5
D: NA
V: TRBV5-4
size: NA

DNA: TGTGCCAGCACTCCCGGGGGGGCCTCGGAGACCCAGTACTTC
CDR3: CASTPGGASETQYF
J: TRBJ2-5
D: TRBD2
V: TRBV5-4
size: NA

DNA: TGCGCCAGCAGCCAAGGTATCCCAAGGGGCCAGGGCGAGCAGTACTTC
CDR3: CASSQGIPRGQGEQYF
J: TRBJ2-7
D: NA
V: TRBV4-1
size: NA

DNA: TGTGCCAGCAGCTACCATCCCCCCTCTCGCGGGAGGGCCTGCAATGAGCAGTTCTTC
CDR3: CASSYHPPSRGRACNEQFF
J: TRBJ2-1
D: TRBD2
V: TRBV6-4
size: NA

DNA: TGTGCCAGCAGTTTTAGGGGGGGGGAAGGCTACACCTTC
CDR3: CASSFRGGEGYTF
J: TRBJ1-2
D: NA
V: TRBV27
size: NA

DNA: TGTGCCTCCCTCCTTACGACTGGCACTGAAGCTTTCTTT
CDR3: CASLLTTGTEAFF
J: TRBJ1-1
D: NA
V: TRBV6-1
size: NA

DNA: TGTGCCAGCAGTTACTCACAAATGAACACTGAAGCTTTCTTT
CDR3: CASSYSQMNTEAFF
J: TRBJ1-1
D: NA
V: TRBV6-5
size: once

DNA: TGTGCCACCAGCAGAGATCAGGGCAGGGACACAACTGAAGCTTTCTTT
CDR3: CATSRDQGRDTTEAFF
J: TRBJ1-1
D: NA
V: TRBV15
size: NA

DNA: TGTGCCAGTAGTCCCTCGGGGACAAATAATGAAAAACTGTTTTTT
CDR3: CASSPSGTNNEKLFF
J: TRBJ1-4
D: NA
V: TRBV19
size: NA

DNA: TGCAGCGTACAGACAGGAGGTGTTTATAATGAGCAGTTCTTC
CDR3: CSVQTGGVYNEQFF
J: TRBJ2-1
D: NA
V: TRBV29-1
size: NA

DNA: TGTGCCAGCAGTTTAAAAAGGTGGGACAGGGGCTTTTTC
CDR3: CASSLKRWDRGFF
J: TRBJ2-7
D: TRBD1
V: TRBV28
size: once

DNA: TGTGCCAGCAGCCCCGGTCGTGCCACCGGGGAGCTGTTTTTT
CDR3: CASSPGRATGELFF
J: TRBJ2-2
D: NA
V: TRBV7-2
size: NA

DNA: TGTGCCAGCAGTTATTTTCAGGGAGGGCGGTTAGGGGATCAGCCCCAGCATTTT
CDR3: CASSYFQGGRLGDQPQHF
J: TRBJ1-5
D: NA
V: TRBV28
size: NA

DNA: TGTGCCAGCAGCTCTCCGCCCCAGCATTTT
CDR3: CASSSPPQHF
J: TRBJ1-5
D: NA
V: TRBV9
size: NA

DNA: TGTGCCAGCAGTTTATCTCGGGGATCTGGAAACACCATATATTTT
CDR3: CASSLSRGSGNTIYF
J: TRBJ1-3
D: NA
V: TRBV27
size: NA

DNA: TGTGCCAGCAGCCTGGGACTAGGGGAAGAGACCCAGTACTTC
CDR3: CASSLGLGEETQYF
J: TRBJ2-5
D: TRBD2
V: TRBV5-4
size: NA